The rows below give T cell receptor beta chains drawn from one sample of a study of T cells in Graves' hyperthyroidism and ophthalmopathy. TCRdb reprocessed the multiplex PCR reads with MiXCR, giving one entry per CDR3 protein. The sample lists under 450,000 distinct CDR3 sequences; roughly 14% were seen once. The specimen sequenced was blood. The receptors were sampled from a man aged 25 to 45 with Graves' hyperthyroidism that later progressed to Graves' ophthalmopathy. The CDR3 runs from the conserved cysteine through the conserved F or W. A D gene is named only where the DNA matches it firmly. Some rows have no size entry. The others give once, few or many, or a class for an expanded clone.

v_call: TRBV7-9
d_call: TRBD2
clone_size: many
j_call: TRBJ2-7
cdr3_aa: CASSPPAGLWVGEQYF
cdr3_nt: TGTGCCAGCAGCCCCCCAGCGGGGTTGTGGGTGGGCGAGCAGTACTTC

v_call: TRBV5-1
d_call: TRBD2
clone_size: few
j_call: TRBJ2-3
cdr3_aa: CASKLAGGGDTQYF
cdr3_nt: TGCGCCAGCAAACTAGCGGGGGGTGGAGATACGCAGTATTTT

v_call: TRBV7-9
d_call: NA
clone_size: many
j_call: TRBJ1-4
cdr3_aa: CASSLGSGTGVNEKLFF
cdr3_nt: TGTGCCAGCAGCCTGGGGTCGGGGACTGGCGTTAATGAAAAACTGTTTTTT

v_call: TRBV3-1
d_call: NA
clone_size: many
j_call: TRBJ2-7
cdr3_aa: CASSPRGTVQTIEQYF
cdr3_nt: TGTGCCAGCAGCCCTCGGGGTACCGTGCAAACCATCGAGCAGTACTTC

v_call: TRBV27
d_call: NA
clone_size: NA
j_call: TRBJ2-3
cdr3_aa: CASSFFDSTDTQYF
cdr3_nt: TGTGCCAGCAGTTTTTTTGACAGTACAGATACGCAGTATTTT

v_call: TRBV18
d_call: TRBD1
clone_size: few
j_call: TRBJ1-1
cdr3_aa: CASSSGQGRATEAFF
cdr3_nt: TGTGCCAGCTCCTCCGGACAGGGGAGGGCCACTGAAGCTTTCTTT

v_call: TRBV7-6
d_call: TRBD2
clone_size: few
j_call: TRBJ2-5
cdr3_aa: CASSHQRGGFGETQYF
cdr3_nt: TGTGCCAGCAGCCACCAGCGGGGGGGCTTTGGAGAGACCCAGTACTTC

v_call: TRBV28
d_call: TRBD1
clone_size: many
j_call: TRBJ1-5
cdr3_aa: CASSFGTAHNQPQHF
cdr3_nt: TGTGCCAGCAGTTTTGGGACAGCCCACAATCAGCCCCAGCATTTT

v_call: TRBV20-1
d_call: NA
clone_size: NA
j_call: TRBJ2-5
cdr3_aa: CSASGKTTQYF
cdr3_nt: TGCAGTGCTAGCGGCAAAACCACCCAGTACTTC

v_call: TRBV20-1
d_call: NA
clone_size: many
j_call: TRBJ1-3
cdr3_aa: CSARVQSGNTIYF
cdr3_nt: TGCAGTGCTAGAGTACAGTCTGGAAACACCATATATTTT

v_call: TRBV30
d_call: TRBD1
clone_size: few
j_call: TRBJ1-5
cdr3_aa: CAWSAWTGSNQPQHF
cdr3_nt: TGTGCCTGGAGTGCGTGGACAGGGAGCAATCAGCCCCAGCATTTT

v_call: TRBV7-2
d_call: NA
clone_size: many
j_call: TRBJ2-5
cdr3_aa: CASSLTSRETQYF
cdr3_nt: TGTGCCAGCAGCTTAACTAGCAGGGAGACCCAGTACTTC

v_call: TRBV5-1
d_call: TRBD2
clone_size: many
j_call: TRBJ2-1
cdr3_aa: CASSLAGGLEEQFF
cdr3_nt: TGCGCCAGCAGCTTAGCGGGGGGGCTAGAAGAGCAGTTCTTC

v_call: TRBV7-9
d_call: NA
clone_size: few
j_call: TRBJ1-3
cdr3_aa: CASSLLRDSGNTIYF
cdr3_nt: TGTGCCAGCAGCTTACTCCGGGACTCTGGAAACACCATATATTTT

v_call: TRBV12-3/TRBV12-4
d_call: TRBD2
clone_size: many
j_call: TRBJ2-2
cdr3_aa: CASTSPSGGAIGELFF
cdr3_nt: TGTGCCAGCACGTCCCCTAGCGGGGGGGCCATCGGGGAGCTGTTTTTT

v_call: TRBV20-1
d_call: NA
clone_size: many
j_call: TRBJ2-1
cdr3_aa: CSATDVNLVTNEQFF
cdr3_nt: TGCAGTGCTACGGATGTTAACCTAGTTACCAATGAGCAGTTCTTC

v_call: TRBV18
d_call: NA
clone_size: few
j_call: TRBJ2-1
cdr3_aa: CASSPRRDEQFF
cdr3_nt: TGTGCCAGCTCACCACGGCGAGATGAGCAGTTCTTC

v_call: TRBV4-1
d_call: NA
clone_size: NA
j_call: TRBJ1-1
cdr3_aa: CASSRRQDQNTEAFF
cdr3_nt: TGCGCCAGCAGCCGACGACAGGATCAGAACACTGAAGCTTTCTTT

v_call: TRBV10-2
d_call: NA
clone_size: NA
j_call: TRBJ2-6
cdr3_aa: CASSPGSYGANVLTF
cdr3_nt: TGCGCCAGCAGCCCAGGGTCTTACGGGGCCAACGTCCTGACTTTC

v_call: TRBV5-8
d_call: NA
clone_size: many
j_call: TRBJ2-7
cdr3_aa: CASIRIGSYEQYF
cdr3_nt: TGTGCCAGCATTCGGATCGGATCCTACGAGCAGTACTTC

v_call: TRBV19
d_call: TRBD1
clone_size: NA
j_call: TRBJ1-5
cdr3_aa: CASCIQTGGFGQPQHF
cdr3_nt: TGTGCCAGTTGTATTCAAACAGGGGGGTTCGGCCAGCCCCAGCATTTT

v_call: TRBV10-3
d_call: NA
clone_size: NA
j_call: TRBJ2-1
cdr3_aa: CAISELRDLYNNEQFF
cdr3_nt: TGTGCCATCAGTGAGTTGCGGGACTTATATAACAATGAGCAGTTCTTC

v_call: TRBV12-5
d_call: NA
clone_size: many
j_call: TRBJ1-1
cdr3_aa: CASGPDRRTEAFF
cdr3_nt: TGTGCTAGTGGTCCTGACAGGAGGACTGAAGCTTTCTTT

v_call: TRBV5-1
d_call: NA
clone_size: many
j_call: TRBJ2-1
cdr3_aa: CASSLVPNEQFF
cdr3_nt: TGTGCCAGCAGCTTAGTGCCCAATGAGCAGTTCTTC

v_call: TRBV14
d_call: NA
clone_size: NA
j_call: TRBJ1-1
cdr3_aa: CASSQDAGMNTEAFF
cdr3_nt: TGTGCCAGCAGCCAAGATGCAGGGATGAACACTGAAGCTTTCTTT

v_call: TRBV6-1
d_call: TRBD1
clone_size: few
j_call: TRBJ1-2
cdr3_aa: CASSPFRDRGGYGYTF
cdr3_nt: TGTGCCAGCAGTCCTTTCCGGGACAGGGGTGGCTATGGCTACACCTTC

v_call: TRBV11-3
d_call: NA
clone_size: many
j_call: TRBJ2-3
cdr3_aa: CASSSTYTQYF
cdr3_nt: TGTGCCAGCAGCTCCACTTATACGCAGTATTTT

v_call: TRBV12-3/TRBV12-4
d_call: NA
clone_size: few
j_call: TRBJ2-5
cdr3_aa: CASSFLDLETQYF
cdr3_nt: TGTGCCAGCAGTTTTTTGGACCTTGAGACCCAGTACTTC

v_call: TRBV4-1
d_call: NA
clone_size: NA
j_call: TRBJ2-1
cdr3_aa: CASNIPSRGREQFF
cdr3_nt: TGCGCCAGCAACATTCCATCCCGCGGGCGCGAGCAGTTCTTC